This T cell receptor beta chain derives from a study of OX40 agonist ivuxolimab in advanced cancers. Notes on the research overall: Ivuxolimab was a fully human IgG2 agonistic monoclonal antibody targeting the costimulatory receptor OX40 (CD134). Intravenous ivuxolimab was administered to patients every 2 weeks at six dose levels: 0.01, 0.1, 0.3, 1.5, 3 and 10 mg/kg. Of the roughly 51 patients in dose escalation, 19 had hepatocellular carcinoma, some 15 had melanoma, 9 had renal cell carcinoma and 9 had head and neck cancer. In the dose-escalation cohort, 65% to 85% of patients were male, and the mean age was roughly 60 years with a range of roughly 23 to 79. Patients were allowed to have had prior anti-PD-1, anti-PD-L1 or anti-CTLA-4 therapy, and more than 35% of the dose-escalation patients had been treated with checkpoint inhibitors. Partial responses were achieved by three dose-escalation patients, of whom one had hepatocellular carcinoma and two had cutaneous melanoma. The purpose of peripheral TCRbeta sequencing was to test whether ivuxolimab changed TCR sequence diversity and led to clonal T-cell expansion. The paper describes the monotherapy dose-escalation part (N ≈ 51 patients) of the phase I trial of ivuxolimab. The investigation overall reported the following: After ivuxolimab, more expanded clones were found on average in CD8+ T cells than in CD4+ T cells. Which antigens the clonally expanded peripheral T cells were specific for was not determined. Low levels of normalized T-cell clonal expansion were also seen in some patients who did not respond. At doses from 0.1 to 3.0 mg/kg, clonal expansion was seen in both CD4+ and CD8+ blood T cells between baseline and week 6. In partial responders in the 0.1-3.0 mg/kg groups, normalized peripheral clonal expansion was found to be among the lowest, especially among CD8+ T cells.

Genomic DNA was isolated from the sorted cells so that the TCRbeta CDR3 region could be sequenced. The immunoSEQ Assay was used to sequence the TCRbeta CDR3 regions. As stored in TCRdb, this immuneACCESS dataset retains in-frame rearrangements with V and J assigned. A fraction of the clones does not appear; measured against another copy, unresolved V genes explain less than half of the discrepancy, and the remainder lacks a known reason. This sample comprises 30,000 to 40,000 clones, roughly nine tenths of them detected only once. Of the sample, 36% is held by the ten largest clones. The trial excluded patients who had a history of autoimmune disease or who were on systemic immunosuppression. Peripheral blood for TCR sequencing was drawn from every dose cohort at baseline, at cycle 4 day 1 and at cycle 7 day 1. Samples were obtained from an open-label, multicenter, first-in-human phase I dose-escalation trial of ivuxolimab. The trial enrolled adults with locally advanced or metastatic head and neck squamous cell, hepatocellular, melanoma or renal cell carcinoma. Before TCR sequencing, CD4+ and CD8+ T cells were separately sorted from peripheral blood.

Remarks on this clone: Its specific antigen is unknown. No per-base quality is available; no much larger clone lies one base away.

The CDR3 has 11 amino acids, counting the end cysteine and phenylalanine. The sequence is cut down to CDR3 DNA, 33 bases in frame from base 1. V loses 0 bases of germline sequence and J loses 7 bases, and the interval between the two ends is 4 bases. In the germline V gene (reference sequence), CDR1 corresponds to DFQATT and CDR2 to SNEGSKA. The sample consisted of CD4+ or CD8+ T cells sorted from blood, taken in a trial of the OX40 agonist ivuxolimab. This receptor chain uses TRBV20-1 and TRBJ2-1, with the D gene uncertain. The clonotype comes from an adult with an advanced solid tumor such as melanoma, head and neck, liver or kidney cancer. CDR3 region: CSAREGNEQFF. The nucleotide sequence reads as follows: TGCAGTGCTAGAGAGGGGAATGAGCAGTTCTTC.